Following are 11 T cell receptor beta chains from one sample sequenced in a study of beta chain features in type 1 diabetes. Expressed TCRB transcripts were sequenced because the entire RNA isolate underwent reverse transcription. Using immunoSEQ multiplex PCR, the repertoire was profiled, and TCRdb retains in-frame clones only, with some absent. The table has fewer than 200,000 clones, under 9.5% seen once. Specimen: central memory CD4+ T cells from blood. The receptors come from a man younger than 35 in good health.

In nucleotides, the CDR3 is TGTGCCAGCAGCTTAAGGGGCAGAGCCACAGATACGCAGTATTTT. Translated: CASSLRGRATDTQYF. The chain has TRBV7-3 and TRBJ2-3, with a tentative D call TRBD1 (5 bases). Germline CDR1 SGHTA, CDR2 FQGTGA. V shed 1 base and J shed 2 bases, with 10 bases lying between them. This CDR3 has 15 amino acids.

This clone has just one count. The V and J genes are TRBV6-5 and TRBJ2-3; 10 bases fit TRBD2. V lost 7 bases, J lost 1 base, and 5 bases stayed unmatched. Per germline, CDR1 MNHEY and CDR2 SVGAGI. This CDR3 region has 15 residues. CDR3 nucleotides: TGTGCCAGCAAGAAACTAGCGGGGCGCACAGATACGCAGTATTTT. Its protein is CASKKLAGRTDTQYF.

In this sample, this clone turned up a few times. The chain is built from TRBV7-2 and TRBJ2-4; perhaps TRBD1 as D (5 bases). Germline V gene sequence: CDR1 SGHTA, CDR2 FQGNSA. This CDR3 comprises 14 residues. The V end was cut by 4 bases, the J end by 0 bases, with 7 bases between. The CDR3 nucleotides read TGTGCCAGCAGCTCAGGGTTAGCCAAAAACATTCAGTACTTC. It translates to CASSSGLAKNIQYF.

About this clone: A junction boundary mismatches the germline segment, possibly from a read error. This chain connects TRBV4-1 to TRBJ1-2, with D perhaps TRBD1 (6 bases). Germline loops: CDR1 MGHRA, CDR2 YSYEKL. The CDR3 sequence is 15 residues long. The CDR3 bases are TGTGCCAGCAGCCATTCACAGGGCTCGCACTATGGCTACACCTTC. Protein sequence: CASSHSQGSHYGYTF.

The chain recombines TRBV6-6 with TRBJ2-3; a weak D match, TRBD1 (6 bases). In germline, CDR1 is MNHNY, CDR2 SVGAGI (reference sequence). With 4 bases removed from V and 2 bases from J, the gap between germline ends came to 13 bases. The CDR3 has 15 amino acids. The CDR3: CASSSGRGPTDTQYF. Here the CDR3 DNA reads TGTGCCAGCAGTTCGGGCAGGGGTCCCACAGATACGCAGTATTTT.

The gene calls are TRBV4-1 and TRBJ1-5, with D maybe TRBD1 (5 bases). Germline V gives CDR1 MGHRA, CDR2 YSYEKL. Trimming stripped 1 base from V and 7 bases from J, with 11 bases between. This CDR3 region has 14 residues. CDR3 loop: CASSQGPRGQPQHF. The CDR3 bases are TGCGCCAGCAGCCAAGGCCCCCGGGGGCAGCCCCAGCATTTT.

This clone was seen a few times. V usage is TRBV5-1 and J usage is TRBJ2-3, with 8 bases lining up with TRBD2. The CDR3 has 14 residues. CDR1 and CDR2 from the germline V gene are SGHRS and YFSETQ. J was trimmed by 5 bases and V by 4 bases; bases with no gene match: 6. The CDR3 coding sequence is TGCGCCAGCAGCCCAGCGGGAGTTGTAGATACGCAGTATTTT. Translated, it gives CASSPAGVVDTQYF.

This clone was detected a few times. The J gene is TRBJ2-5, the V gene TRBV5-1; TRBD2 matches 11 bases. CDR1 and CDR2 (germline): SGHRS, YFSETQ. The CDR3 is 15 residues long. Trimming cost V 4 bases and J 3 bases; bases outside gene matches: 5. The CDR3 protein is CASSRLAGGEETQYF. Written as DNA, the CDR3 is TGCGCCAGCAGCCGTCTAGCGGGGGGTGAAGAGACCCAGTACTTC.

In its sample, this clone was seen many times. V is TRBV7-9 and J is TRBJ1-1; TRBD1 matches 8 bases. This CDR3 has 16 amino acids. Germline loops: CDR1 SEHNR, CDR2 FQNEAQ (reference sequence). The trim removed 5 bases at V and 0 bases at J, leaving 8 bases unmatched. The CDR3 reads CASSHRDRTMNTEAFF. In DNA, the CDR3 is TGTGCCAGCAGCCATAGGGACAGGACCATGAACACTGAAGCTTTCTTT. Full variable domain (rest looked up from reference TRBV7-9 and TRBJ1-1): DTGVSQNPRHKITKRGQNVTFRCDPISEHNRLYWYRQTLGQGPEFLTYFQNEAQLEKSRLLSDRFSAERPKGSFSTLEIQRTEQGDSAMYLCASSHRDRTMNTEAFFGQGTRLTVV.

The chain combines TRBV11-2 with TRBJ2-1, with TRBD2 matching 9 bases. V gave up 3 bases and J gave up 4 bases; unmatched junction bases: 4. This CDR3 is built from 15 residues. Germline V gene data show CDR1 as SGHAT and CDR2 as FQNNGV. The chain's CDR3 is CASSFSGRPYNEQFF. The CDR3 coding sequence is TGTGCCAGCAGCTTTAGCGGGAGACCGTACAATGAGCAGTTCTTC.

This clone was seen many times. The chain has TRBV25-1 and TRBJ1-4, with D unclear. CDR1 and CDR2 from the germline V gene are MGHDK and SYGVNS. This CDR3 comprises 16 residues. V lost 2 bases to trimming and J lost 7 bases, with 17 bases between them. CDR3 in DNA: TGTGCCAGCAGTGAAGCTAGGAGCAGTCTTAGTGAAAAACTGTTTTTT. As protein: CASSEARSSLSEKLFF.